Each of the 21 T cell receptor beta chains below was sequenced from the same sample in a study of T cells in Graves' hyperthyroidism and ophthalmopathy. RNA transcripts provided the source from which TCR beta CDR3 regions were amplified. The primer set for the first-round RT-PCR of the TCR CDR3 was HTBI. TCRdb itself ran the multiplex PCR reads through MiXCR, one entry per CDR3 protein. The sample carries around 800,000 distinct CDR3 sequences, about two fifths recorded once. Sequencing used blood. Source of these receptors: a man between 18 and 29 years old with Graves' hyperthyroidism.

The CDR3 protein is CASSSNRGGRETQYF. The DNA for the CDR3 is TGTGCCAGCAGCTCAAACCGAGGGGGTCGGGAGACCCAGTACTTC. The J gene is TRBJ2-5, the V gene TRBV7-9; tentative D call: TRBD1 (6 bases). V was pared by 4 bases and J by 5 bases, with 17 bases between. The CDR3 extends over 15 amino acids. CDR1 is SEHNR, CDR2 FQNEAQ, per germline (reference sequence).

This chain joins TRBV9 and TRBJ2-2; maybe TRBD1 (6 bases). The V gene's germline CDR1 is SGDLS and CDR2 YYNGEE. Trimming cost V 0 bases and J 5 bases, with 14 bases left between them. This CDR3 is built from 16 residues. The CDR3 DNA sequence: TGTGCCAGCAGCGTAGAAGCTGGGGGCGATACCGGGGAGCTGTTTTTT. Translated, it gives CASSVEAGGDTGELFF.

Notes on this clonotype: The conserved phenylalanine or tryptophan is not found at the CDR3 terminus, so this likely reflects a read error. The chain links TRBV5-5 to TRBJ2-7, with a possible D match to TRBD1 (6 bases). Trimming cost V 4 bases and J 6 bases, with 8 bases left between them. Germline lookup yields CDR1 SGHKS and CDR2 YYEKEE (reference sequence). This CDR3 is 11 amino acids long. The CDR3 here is CASSQGLEQYL. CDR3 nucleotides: TGTGCCAGCAGCCAGGGGCTCGAGCAGTACCTC.

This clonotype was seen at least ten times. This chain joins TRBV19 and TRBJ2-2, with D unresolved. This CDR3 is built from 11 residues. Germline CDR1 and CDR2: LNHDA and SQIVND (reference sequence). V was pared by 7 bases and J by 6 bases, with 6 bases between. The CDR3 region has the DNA TGTGCCAGTAATGCGGCCGGGGAGCTGTTTTTT. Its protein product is CASNAAGELFF. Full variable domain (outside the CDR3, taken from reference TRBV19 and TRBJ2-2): DGGITQSPKYLFRKEGQNVTLSCEQNLNHDAMYWYRQDPGQGLRLIYYSQIVNDFQKGDIAEGYSVSREKKESFPLTVTSAQKNPTAFYLCASNAAGELFFGEGSRLTVL.

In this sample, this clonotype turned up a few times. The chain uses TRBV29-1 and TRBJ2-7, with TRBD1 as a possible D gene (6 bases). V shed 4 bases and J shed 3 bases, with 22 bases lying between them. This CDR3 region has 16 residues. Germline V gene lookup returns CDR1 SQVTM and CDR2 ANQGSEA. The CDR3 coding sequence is TGCAGCGTTGTAAGTATGTATTCGCCAGGGGTCTACGAGCAGTACTTC. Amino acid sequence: CSVVSMYSPGVYEQYF.

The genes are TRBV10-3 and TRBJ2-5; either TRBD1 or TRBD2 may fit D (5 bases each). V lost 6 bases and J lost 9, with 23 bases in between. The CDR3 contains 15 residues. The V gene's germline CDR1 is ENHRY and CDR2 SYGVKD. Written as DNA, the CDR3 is TGTGCCATCAGCGACACCGGGGCCAGGCGGTTGGCCCAGTACTTC. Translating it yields CAISDTGARRLAQYF.

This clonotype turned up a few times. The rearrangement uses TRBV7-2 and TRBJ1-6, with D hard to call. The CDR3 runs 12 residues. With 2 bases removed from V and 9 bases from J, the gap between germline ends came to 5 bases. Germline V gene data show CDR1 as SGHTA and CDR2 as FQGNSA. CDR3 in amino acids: CASSLQSSPLHF. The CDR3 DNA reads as TGTGCCAGCAGCTTACAGAGTTCACCCCTCCACTTT.

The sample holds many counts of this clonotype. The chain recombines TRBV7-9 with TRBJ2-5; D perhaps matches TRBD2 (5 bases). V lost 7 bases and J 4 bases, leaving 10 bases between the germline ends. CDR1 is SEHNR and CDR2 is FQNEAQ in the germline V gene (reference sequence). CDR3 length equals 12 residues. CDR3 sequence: CASTGDLETQYF. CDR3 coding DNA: TGTGCCAGCACCGGGGATCTAGAGACCCAGTACTTC.

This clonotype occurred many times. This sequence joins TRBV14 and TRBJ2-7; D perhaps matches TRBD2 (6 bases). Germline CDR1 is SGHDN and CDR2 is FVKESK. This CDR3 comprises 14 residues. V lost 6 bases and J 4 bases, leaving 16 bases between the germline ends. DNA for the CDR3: TGTGCCAGCAGTCATGGCGGGGTCCCATACGAGCAGTACTTC. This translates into CASSHGGVPYEQYF.

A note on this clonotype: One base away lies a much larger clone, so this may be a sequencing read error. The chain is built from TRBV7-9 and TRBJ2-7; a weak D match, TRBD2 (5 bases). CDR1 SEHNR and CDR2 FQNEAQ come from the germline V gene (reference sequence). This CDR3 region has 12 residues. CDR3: CASSFGESEQCF. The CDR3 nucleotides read TGTGCCAGCAGCTTCGGGGAATCCGAGCAGTGCTTC.

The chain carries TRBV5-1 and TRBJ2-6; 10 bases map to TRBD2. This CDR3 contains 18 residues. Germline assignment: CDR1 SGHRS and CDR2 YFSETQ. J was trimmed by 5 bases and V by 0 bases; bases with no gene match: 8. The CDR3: CASSLVASGGSRANVLTF. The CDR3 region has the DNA TGCGCCAGCAGCTTGGTGGCTAGCGGGGGTAGTCGGGCCAACGTCCTGACTTTC.

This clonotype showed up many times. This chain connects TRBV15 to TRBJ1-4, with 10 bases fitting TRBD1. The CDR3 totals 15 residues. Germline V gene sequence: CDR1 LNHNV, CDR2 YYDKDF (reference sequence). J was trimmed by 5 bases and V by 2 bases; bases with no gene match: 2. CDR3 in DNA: TGTGCCACCAGCAGACAGGGACAGGGGAATGAAAAACTGTTTTTT. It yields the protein CATSRQGQGNEKLFF. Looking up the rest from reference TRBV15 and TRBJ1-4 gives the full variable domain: DAMVIQNPRYQVTQFGKPVTLSCSQTLNHNVMYWYQQKSSQAPKLLFHYYDKDFNNEADTPDNFQSRRPNTSFCFLDIRSPGLGDTAMYLCATSRQGQGNEKLFFGSGTQLSVL.

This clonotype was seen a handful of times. CDR3 amino acids: CASSSWGNQLNTEAFF. In nucleotides, the CDR3 is TGTGCCAGCAGCTCGTGGGGAAATCAGCTGAACACTGAAGCTTTCTTT. The V and J genes are TRBV5-6 and TRBJ1-1; no definite D call. CDR1 is SGHDT, CDR2 YYEEEE, per germline. Trimming removed 3 bases at V and 0 bases at J, with 15 bases between. The CDR3 covers 16 residues.

The CDR3 reads CSPQGLGTEAFF. Written as DNA, the CDR3 is TGCAGCCCCCAGGGGTTAGGCACTGAAGCTTTCTTT. The chain carries TRBV29-1 and TRBJ1-1, with D possibly being TRBD1 (6 bases). Looked up from germline, CDR1 is SQVTM and CDR2 is ANQGSEA. V was shortened by 8 bases and J by 4 bases, with 14 bases between the two germline ends. The CDR3 has 12 amino acids.

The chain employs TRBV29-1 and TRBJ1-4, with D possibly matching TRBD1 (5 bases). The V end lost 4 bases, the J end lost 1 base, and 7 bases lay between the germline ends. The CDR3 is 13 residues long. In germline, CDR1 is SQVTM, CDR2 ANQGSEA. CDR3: CSVGGKTNEKLFF. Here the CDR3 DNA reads TGCAGCGTTGGGGGCAAAACTAATGAAAAACTGTTTTTT.

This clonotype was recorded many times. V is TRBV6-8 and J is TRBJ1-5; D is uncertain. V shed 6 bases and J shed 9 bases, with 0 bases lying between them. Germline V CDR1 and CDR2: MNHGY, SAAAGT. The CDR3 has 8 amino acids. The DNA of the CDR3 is TGTGCCAGCAGGCCCCAGCATTTT. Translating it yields CASRPQHF.

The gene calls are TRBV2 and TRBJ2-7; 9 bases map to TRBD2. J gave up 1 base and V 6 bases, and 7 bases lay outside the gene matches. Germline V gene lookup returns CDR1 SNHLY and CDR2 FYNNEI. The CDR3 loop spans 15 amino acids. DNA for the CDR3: TGTGCCAGCAGGCCGGCGGGGGGGCCTTCCTACGAGCAGTACTTC. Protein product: CASRPAGGPSYEQYF.

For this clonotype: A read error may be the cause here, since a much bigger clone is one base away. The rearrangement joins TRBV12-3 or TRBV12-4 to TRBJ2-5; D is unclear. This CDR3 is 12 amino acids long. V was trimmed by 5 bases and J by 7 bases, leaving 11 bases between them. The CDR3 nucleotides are TGTGCCAGCAGTATCAAGCAGGCGACCCAGTACTTC. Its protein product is CASSIKQATQYF.

The CDR3 nucleotides read TGTGCCATCAGTGATACCCTCGGGACAGAGGTATACGAGCAGTACTTC. Translated: CAISDTLGTEVYEQYF. V gene TRBV10-3 combines with J gene TRBJ2-7; 7 positions match TRBD1. CDR3 length equals 16 residues. With 3 bases clipped from V and 4 bases from J, the junction kept 12 bases outside the gene matches. Per germline, CDR1 ENHRY and CDR2 SYGVKD.

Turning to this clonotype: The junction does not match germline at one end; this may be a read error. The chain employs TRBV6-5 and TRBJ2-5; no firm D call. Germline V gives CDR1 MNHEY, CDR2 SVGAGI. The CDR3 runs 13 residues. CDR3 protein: CAISYGRQETQYF. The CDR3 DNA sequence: TGTGCCATCAGTTACGGACGGCAAGAGACCCAGTACTTC.

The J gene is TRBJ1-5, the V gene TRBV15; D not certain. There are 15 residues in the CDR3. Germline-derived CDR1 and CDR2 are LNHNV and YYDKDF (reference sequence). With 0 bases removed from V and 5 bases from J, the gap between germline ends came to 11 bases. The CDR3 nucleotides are TGTGCCACCAGCAGAGATCTAGGGAACGATCAGCCCCAGCATTTT. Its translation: CATSRDLGNDQPQHF.